These T cell receptor beta chains were read from a single sample in a study of GPR56 and killer-like receptors on CD4 memory cells. TCRdb reprocessed the reads and keeps a single row for each CDR3 protein, giving no DNA. The sample holds 1,000 to 1,200 distinct CDR3 sequences. Input material: memory CD4+ T cells from blood. These receptors all stem from a human donor in good health. Each CDR3 is given with its conserved first and last residue. Expanded clones are given a class, and other clones once, few, many or no size at all.

abundance	v_gene	j_gene	len	CDR3aa
.	TRBV7-2	TRBJ1-2	14	CASSPSGTGGGYTF
medium-sized	TRBV6-1	TRBJ2-7	15	CASRNRDTSSYEQYF
medium-sized	TRBV5-4	TRBJ2-3	15	CASSLGGPGTDTQYF
.	TRBV9	TRBJ1-1	14	CASSTRTGPTEAFF
.	TRBV20-1	TRBJ2-5	13	CSARAGGQGTQYF
.	TRBV6-1	TRBJ2-3	16	CASSEAIAGGIDTQYF
large	TRBV6-6	TRBJ2-3	16	CASSYSERGMTDTQYF
.	TRBV5-4	TRBJ2-2	13	CASSLQGAGELFF
medium-sized	TRBV9	TRBJ2-1	17	CASSVAFRQSSYNEQFF
.	TRBV20-1	TRBJ1-5	12	CSASRGNQPQHF
medium-sized	TRBV5-6	TRBJ1-6	14	CASRPGTPNSPLHF
medium-sized	TRBV6-2/TRBV6-3	TRBJ2-7	14	CASSGLNGADEQYF
medium-sized	TRBV5-6	TRBJ2-4	15	CASSWGAERLNIQYF
medium-sized	TRBV9	TRBJ2-1	16	CASSVDKGRGYNEQFF
large	TRBV27	TRBJ2-2	20	CASSLSRGQGLAGGTGELFF